The TCR beta chain under discussion was sequenced for a study of cytomegalovirus exposure and HLA in healthy donors. It was with 60 Vbeta and 13 Jbeta primers that the PCR ran. Measured with immunoSEQ multiplex PCR; TCRdb has only the in-frame clones, and not every one. This sample's table reports more than 130,000 clones. CDR3 length: 13 residues. V was pared by 6 bases and J by 4 bases, with 13 bases between. Germline CDR1 MGHRA, CDR2 YSYEKL. The chain employs TRBV4-1 and TRBJ2-7; possibly TRBD2 for D (6 bases). Sequencing input: PBMCs. The TCR originated in a man aged 35 to 55 in good health and CMV-seronegative. CDR3 loop: CASSPGLRYEQYF. CDR3 nucleotides: TGCGCCAGCAGTCCGGGACTGCGTTACGAGCAGTACTTC.